The 21 T cell receptor beta chains given below trace back to one sample, sequenced in a study of radiotherapy plus CTLA-4 blockade in lung cancer. TCRdb's table, derived via immunoSEQ multiplex PCR, lists solely in-frame clones and lacks some. The sample holds 120,000 or so clones; 78% are singletons and the top ten take roughly 5%. This specimen was peripheral blood, taken from a patient treated with radiotherapy plus ipilimumab. The receptors were gathered from a human donor with non-small cell lung cancer who had a partial response to radiotherapy plus ipilimumab.

The chain uses TRBV28 and TRBJ1-6; 9 positions agree with TRBD1. V lost 6 bases and J lost 7; bases outside the gene matches: 4. Per germline, CDR1 MDHEN and CDR2 SYDVKM. The CDR3 covers 14 residues. The CDR3 sequence: CASRPTGGNSPLHF. The CDR3 nucleotides read TGTGCCAGCAGACCGACAGGGGGGAATTCACCCCTCCACTTT.

The gene calls are TRBV5-4 and TRBJ1-2, with 9 bases lining up with TRBD1. CDR3 length: 14 amino acids. Trimming cost V 3 bases and J 4 bases; bases outside gene matches: 4. Germline-derived CDR1 and CDR2 are SGHNT and YYREEE (reference sequence). CDR3 residues: CASSYPGQGYGYTF. In nucleotides, the CDR3 is TGTGCCAGCAGCTACCCGGGACAGGGCTATGGCTACACCTTC.

CDR3: CASSPAGQGPHTF. For the CDR3, the DNA is TGTGCCAGCTCACCGGCCGGACAGGGACCTCACACCTTC. The V gene is TRBV18, the J gene TRBJ1-2; 8 nucleotides line up with TRBD1. Looked up from germline, CDR1 is KGHSH and CDR2 is LQKENI. The CDR3 sequence is 13 residues long. With V trimmed by 3 bases and J by 12 bases, 9 bases remained unmatched.

The rearrangement uses TRBV27 and TRBJ2-1; TRBD2 agrees at 8 bases. Germline CDR1 is MNHEY and CDR2 is SMNVEV (reference sequence). Trimming took 8 bases from V and 12 from J; bases not matched to a gene: 6. The CDR3 runs to 11 residues. As DNA, the CDR3 is TGTGCCAGCTTTCTCGGGAGGGGGCAGTTCTTC. Its protein product is CASFLGRGQFF.

J is TRBJ1-4 and V is TRBV6-6, with D possibly being TRBD1 (5 bases). V shed 7 bases and J shed 7 bases, with 16 bases lying between them. The CDR3 totals 14 residues. Germline CDR1 MNHNY, CDR2 SVGAGI (reference sequence). The CDR3 bases are TGTGCCAGCAAGCGCGGAGGGGAGGGTGAAAAACTGTTTTTT. Its protein product is CASKRGGEGEKLFF.

The rearrangement links TRBV7-2 to TRBJ2-7; 13 nucleotides match TRBD2. V was clipped by 5 bases and J by 2 bases; unmatched bases: 3. The CDR3 consists of 15 residues. The V gene's germline CDR1 is SGHTA and CDR2 FQGNSA. The CDR3 DNA is TGTGCCAGCAGCGGCGGACTAGCGGGGGCCTACGAGCAGTACTTC. It yields the protein CASSGGLAGAYEQYF.

The gene calls are TRBV30 and TRBJ1-2, with 9 bases matching TRBD1. CDR3 length: 13 residues. Germline CDR1 reads GTSNPN; CDR2 reads SVGIG (reference sequence). V gave up 3 bases and J gave up 7 bases; unmatched junction bases: 6. In DNA, the CDR3 is TGTGCCTGGAGCCAACAGGGGGCGAGTGGCTACACCTTC. Residues: CAWSQQGASGYTF.

This chain joins TRBV7-9 and TRBJ1-2; a weak D match, TRBD1 (6 bases). V dropped 8 bases and J dropped 0 bases, with 16 bases sitting between them. CDR1 is SEHNR and CDR2 is FQNEAQ in the germline V gene (reference sequence). The CDR3 loop spans 15 amino acids. This CDR3 reads CASAHQGITNYGYTF. The CDR3 nucleotides read TGTGCCAGCGCACATCAGGGGATTACTAACTATGGCTACACCTTC.

The V gene is TRBV15, the J gene TRBJ2-1; D is possibly TRBD2 (5 bases). CDR3 length: 14 residues. V lost 8 bases, J lost 2 bases, and 13 bases lay in between. Germline CDR1 LNHNV, CDR2 YYDKDF (reference sequence). The CDR3 is CATLRTSTYNEQFF. The CDR3, as DNA: TGTGCCACCTTACGGACTTCAACCTACAATGAGCAGTTCTTC.

In regard to this clone: An end of the junction differs from the germline gene, which may be a read error. The rearrangement uses TRBV6-6 and TRBJ2-1; 8 nucleotides match TRBD2. This CDR3 is 15 amino acids long. The germline gives CDR1 MNHNY, CDR2 SVGAGI (reference sequence). DNA of the CDR3: TGTGCCAGCAGTGACTCAAGGGGCGGGGGGAGTGAGCAGTTCTTC. Translating gives CASSDSRGGGSEQFF.

This clone came up once. V usage is TRBV11-2 and J usage is TRBJ1-1; D not certain. V lost 0 bases to trimming and J lost 11 bases, with 13 bases between them. Germline V gene sequence: CDR1 SGHAT, CDR2 FQNNGV. The CDR3 length is 13 residues. CDR3 sequence (DNA): TGTGCCAGCAGCTTAGAGCCGGGCGGGAGGGCTTTCTTT. This encodes CASSLEPGGRAFF. The variable domain in full, completed from reference TRBV11-2 and TRBJ1-1, reads EAGVAQSPRYKIIEKRQSVAFWCNPISGHATLYWYQQILGQGPKLLIQFQNNGVVDDSQLPKDRFSAERLKGVDSTLKIQPAKLEDSAVYLCASSLEPGGRAFFGQGTRLTVV.

CDR3 in DNA: TGTGCCAGTAGTTACCGACGGGACACTGGACCTGAAGCTTTCTTT. Translated: CASSYRRDTGPEAFF. V and J are TRBV19 and TRBJ1-1; the D gene is possibly TRBD1 (6 bases). CDR3 length: 15 residues. The germline gives CDR1 LNHDA, CDR2 SQIVND (reference sequence). V was clipped by 5 bases and J by 6 bases, with 19 bases between them.

Here the CDR3 DNA reads TGTGCCAGCAGCCCGCGGGCAGGGGGGGCCAAAAACATTCAGTACTTC. This gives the protein CASSPRAGGAKNIQYF. The chain links TRBV5-5 to TRBJ2-4; possibly TRBD1 for D (7 bases). The germline V gene has CDR1 SGHKS and CDR2 YYEKEE (reference sequence). The CDR3 runs 16 residues. The V gene lost 4 bases and the J gene lost 1 base, with 15 bases spanning the gap.

The J gene is TRBJ1-2, the V gene TRBV7-6; no reliable D call. The V end was cut by 4 bases, the J end by 4 bases, with 13 bases between. Germline-derived CDR1 and CDR2 are SGHVS and FNYEAQ. This CDR3 has 14 residues. Written as DNA, the CDR3 is TGTGCCAGCAGCTCCTCCTCCTCGCGCTATGGCTACACCTTC. Its protein is CASSSSSSRYGYTF.

The chain's CDR3 is CASSLQGTDTQYF. The DNA for the CDR3 is TGTGCCAGCAGCTTACAGGGGACAGATACGCAGTATTTT. The J gene is TRBJ2-3, the V gene TRBV7-9, with D possibly matching TRBD1 (6 bases). Germline loops: CDR1 SEHNR, CDR2 FQNEAQ (reference sequence). CDR3 size: 13 residues. V lost 2 bases to trimming and J lost 3 bases, with 6 bases between them.

Only a few counts were recorded for this clone. J is TRBJ1-1 and V is TRBV19; TRBD1 matches 11 bases. There are 15 residues in the CDR3. CDR1 is LNHDA, CDR2 SQIVND, per germline (reference sequence). V lost 3 bases to trimming and J lost 4 bases; unmatched junction nucleotides: 4. CDR3 DNA sequence: TGTGCCAGTAGTATCCAGGGGACAGGGGGCACTGAAGCTTTCTTT. This gives the protein CASSIQGTGGTEAFF.

The chain couples TRBV18 to TRBJ1-4; D remains unclear. This CDR3 comprises 14 residues. Germline CDR1 reads KGHSH; CDR2 reads LQKENI. V shed 8 bases and J shed 4 bases, with 14 bases lying between them. The CDR3 protein is CASLSGRINEKLFF. CDR3 in DNA: TGTGCCAGCCTAAGCGGACGGATTAATGAAAAACTGTTTTTT.

V usage is TRBV6-1 and J usage is TRBJ2-5, with TRBD1 identical over 8 bases. This CDR3 has 15 residues. V trimming: 6 bases; J trimming: 3 bases; junction bases outside the gene matches: 9. CDR1 MNHNS and CDR2 SASEGT come from the germline V gene. The CDR3 loop reads CASRDLGQGKETQYF. CDR3 nucleotides: TGTGCCAGCAGAGACCTCGGACAGGGCAAAGAGACCCAGTACTTC.

This clone came up once. The chain recombines TRBV19 with TRBJ2-5, with 9 bases aligning to TRBD1. J gave up 4 bases and V 5 bases, and 8 bases lay outside the gene matches. The germline gives CDR1 LNHDA, CDR2 SQIVND (reference sequence). The CDR3 has 15 amino acids. CDR3 DNA sequence: TGTGCCAGTAGTTCTGGACAGGGGAGAGGAGAGACCCAGTACTTC. This encodes CASSSGQGRGETQYF.

The chain carries TRBV5-1 and TRBJ2-4; 9 nucleotides line up with TRBD2. This CDR3 has 14 residues. V dropped 0 bases and J dropped 5; count of bases not matched to a gene: 0. Germline V gene lookup returns CDR1 SGHRS and CDR2 YFSETQ. The CDR3 loop is CASSLGLAENIQYF. DNA for the CDR3: TGCGCCAGCAGCTTGGGACTAGCGGAAAACATTCAGTACTTC. The full variable domain, completed using reference TRBV5-1 and TRBJ2-4, is KAGVTQTPRYLIKTRGQQVTLSCSPISGHRSVSWYQQTPGQGLQFLFEYFSETQRNKGNFPGRFSGRQFSNSRSEMNVSTLELGDSALYLCASSLGLAENIQYFGAGTRLSVL.

The chain uses TRBV7-2 and TRBJ2-2; unclear D gene. Germline assignment: CDR1 SGHTA and CDR2 FQGNSA. V dropped 4 bases and J dropped 0 bases, with 6 bases sitting between them. CDR3 length: 14 amino acids. CDR3 loop: CASSSQSNTGELFF. The CDR3 coding sequence is TGTGCCAGCAGCTCACAGTCGAACACCGGGGAGCTGTTTTTT.